The 21 T cell receptor beta chains below were found in one sample sequenced in a study of T cell repertoires in cytomegalovirus infection. TCRdb independently ran MiXCR on the reads; one entry per CDR3 protein. The table has about 180,000 distinct CDR3 sequences, approximately 18% seen once. Sequencing was performed on CD8+ T cells from PBMCs. All receptors come from a human donor in good health (CMV status not recorded). Some clones in this sample may be carry-over from other donors' samples.

The chain links TRBV4-3 to TRBJ2-3; 9 nucleotides align to TRBD2. The V and J ends lost 1 base and 6 bases, in that order; junction bases with no gene match: 8. Germline CDR1 and CDR2: LGHNA and YSLEER. CDR3 size: 16 residues. The CDR3: CASSQATSGMLDTQYF. CDR3 nucleotides: TGCGCCAGCAGCCAAGCGACTAGCGGAATGCTCGATACGCAGTATTTT.

There are many counts of this clonotype. The chain recombines TRBV6-5 with TRBJ2-7; D may be TRBD2 (6 bases). V dropped 3 bases and J dropped 3 bases, with 12 bases sitting between them. The CDR3 extends over 14 amino acids. CDR1 MNHEY and CDR2 SVGAGI come from the germline V gene. The CDR3 DNA sequence: TGTGCCAGCAGTTATGGTGGGGGAGGCTACGAGCAGTACTTC. It is translated as CASSYGGGGYEQYF.

This clonotype was observed once. The chain carries TRBV6-2 or TRBV6-3 and TRBJ2-7, with D possibly TRBD2 on 5 matching bases. The germline V gene has CDR1 MNHEY and CDR2 SVGEGT. The CDR3 consists of 14 residues. Deletions cut 7 bases from V and 3 bases from J, with 16 bases between. In DNA form, the CDR3 reads TGTGCCAGCACATCAACTAGTAACGACTACGAGCAGTACTTC. Translating it yields CASTSTSNDYEQYF.

This sequence joins TRBV7-6 and TRBJ1-3, with D hard to call. The V end was cut by 5 bases, the J end by 1 base, with 9 bases between. The CDR3 runs to 14 residues. Germline assignment: CDR1 SGHVS and CDR2 FNYEAQ. This chain's CDR3 is CASSLGYSGNTIYF. In DNA form, the CDR3 reads TGTGCCAGCAGCCTAGGGTATTCTGGAAACACCATATATTTT.

This sequence joins TRBV7-9 and TRBJ2-7; D may be TRBD1 or TRBD2 (5 bases each). The CDR3 covers 15 residues. In germline, CDR1 is SEHNR, CDR2 FQNEAQ (reference sequence). Trimming shortened V by 1 base and J by 2 bases, and 12 bases separated the two germline ends. The DNA for the CDR3 is TGTGCCAGCAGCTTAGGTTTCGGGACCCCCTACGAGCAGTACTTC. The encoded protein is CASSLGFGTPYEQYF. Filled out from reference TRBV7-9 and TRBJ2-7, the complete variable domain reads DTGVSQNPRHKITKRGQNVTFRCDPISEHNRLYWYRQTLGQGPEFLTYFQNEAQLEKSRLLSDRFSAERPKGSFSTLEIQRTEQGDSAMYLCASSLGFGTPYEQYFGPGTRLTVT.

This clonotype was picked up many times. The rearrangement joins TRBV7-9 to TRBJ2-1; no definite D call. Trimming removed 6 bases at V and 5 bases at J, with 14 bases between. This CDR3 region has 14 residues. From germline, CDR1 is SEHNR and CDR2 FQNEAQ (reference sequence). CDR3 in DNA: TGTGCCAGCAGACCAAAGCAGAACCACAATGAGCAGTTCTTC. This encodes CASRPKQNHNEQFF.

This clonotype was observed a handful of times. The rearrangement links TRBV7-2 to TRBJ1-4; a weak D match, TRBD1 (6 bases). V was cut by 1 base and J by 4 bases, with 7 bases left in between. Germline-derived CDR1 and CDR2 are SGHTA and FQGNSA. This CDR3 contains 14 residues. The CDR3, as DNA: TGTGCCAGCAGCTTAGGGACAGTTAATGAAAAACTGTTTTTT. Translated, it gives CASSLGTVNEKLFF.

The rearrangement uses TRBV19 and TRBJ1-2; maybe TRBD1 (5 bases). Germline CDR1 is LNHDA and CDR2 is SQIVND (reference sequence). Trimming stripped 7 bases from V and 3 bases from J, with 18 bases between. This CDR3 is built from 15 residues. The CDR3 DNA is TGTGCCAGTACCACGAGGGGTTCTAACTACTATGGCTACACCTTC. This gives the protein CASTTRGSNYYGYTF.

This clonotype was seen only a few times. V usage is TRBV7-3 and J usage is TRBJ2-2; 9 bases align to TRBD2. Germline V gives CDR1 SGHTA, CDR2 FQGTGA. The CDR3 spans 16 residues. Germline trimming cut 0 bases from V and 3 bases from J; bases unmatched to any gene: 2. DNA for the CDR3: TGTGCCAGCAGCTTAACCGGGACTAGCTACACCGGGGAGCTGTTTTTT. It translates to CASSLTGTSYTGELFF. Full variable domain (remainder filled in from reference TRBV7-3 and TRBJ2-2): GAGVSQTPSNKVTEKGKYVELRCDPISGHTALYWYRQSLGQGPEFLIYFQGTGAADDSGLPNDRFFAVRPEGSVSTLKIQRTERGDSAVYLCASSLTGTSYTGELFFGEGSRLTVL.

V and J are TRBV7-9 and TRBJ1-1; no clear D gene. Trimming removed 5 bases at V and 2 bases at J, with 15 bases between. The CDR3 runs 15 residues. Germline V gene sequence: CDR1 SEHNR, CDR2 FQNEAQ (reference sequence). CDR3 in DNA: TGTGCCAGCAGCCACTTGGAGCGGGGAAACACTGAAGCTTTCTTT. Protein product: CASSHLERGNTEAFF.

There are a few counts of this clonotype. The V gene is TRBV7-2, the J gene TRBJ2-7; 9 positions match TRBD1. The CDR3 is 18 residues long. V lost 5 bases and J lost 2; bases outside the gene matches: 16. Looked up from germline, CDR1 is SGHTA and CDR2 is FQGNSA. The CDR3 protein is CASSTHSPGQGTTYEQYF. The DNA for the CDR3 is TGTGCCAGCAGCACGCATAGCCCGGGACAGGGTACGACCTACGAGCAGTACTTC.

This clonotype was detected only a few times. The chain carries TRBV6-2 or TRBV6-3 and TRBJ2-3, with D uncertain. Looked up from germline, CDR1 is MNHEY and CDR2 is SVGEGT. The CDR3 totals 12 residues. V dropped 2 bases and J dropped 6 bases, with 6 bases sitting between them. DNA for the CDR3: TGTGCCAGCAGTTACGGATCGGATACGCAGTATTTT. Translating gives CASSYGSDTQYF.

This clonotype has a handful of counts. V is TRBV4-2 and J is TRBJ1-2; TRBD1 matches 8 bases. The V segment lost 0 bases and the J segment 4 bases; nucleotides outside the gene matches: 10. There are 17 residues in the CDR3. The V gene's germline CDR1 is LGHNA and CDR2 YNFKEQ. The CDR3 spells CASSQDWDRPGSYGYTF. The CDR3 DNA is TGTGCCAGCAGCCAAGATTGGGACAGGCCGGGCAGCTATGGCTACACCTTC.

The sample holds a few counts of this clonotype. This chain uses TRBV20-1 with TRBJ2-3, with TRBD1 matching 7 bases. CDR3 length: 15 amino acids. In germline, CDR1 is DFQATT, CDR2 SNEGSKA (reference sequence). V gave up 4 bases and J gave up 5 bases; unmatched junction bases: 12. The CDR3 DNA sequence: TGCAGTGCTACGCCCAGGGGGAGTTCGATAGATACGCAGTATTTT. Protein product: CSATPRGSSIDTQYF.

The V gene is TRBV11-3, the J gene TRBJ2-2; 9 bases map to TRBD2. V lost 3 bases to trimming and J lost 2 bases; unmatched junction nucleotides: 10. Germline CDR1 SGHNT, CDR2 YENEEA. This CDR3 comprises 18 residues. This chain's CDR3 is CASSLVRAGGLNTGELFF. CDR3 bases: TGTGCCAGCAGCTTGGTACGAGCGGGGGGCCTAAACACCGGGGAGCTGTTTTTT.

This clonotype was recorded a few times. The V gene is TRBV7-2, the J gene TRBJ2-5, with D possibly TRBD2 on 5 matching bases. The germline gives CDR1 SGHTA, CDR2 FQGNSA. There are 17 residues in the CDR3. V lost 1 base and J 1 base, leaving 16 bases between the germline ends. The CDR3 region is CASSLVVTGSLQETQYF. In DNA, the CDR3 is TGTGCCAGCAGCTTAGTAGTGACGGGGAGCCTCCAAGAGACCCAGTACTTC.

CDR3 sequence reads: CASSSFVGTQYF. Written as DNA, the CDR3 is TGTGCCAGCAGCTCATTCGTGGGGACCCAGTACTTC. This chain uses TRBV7-2 with TRBJ2-5; D not certain. V lost 4 bases and J lost 7, with 10 bases in between. The CDR3 consists of 12 residues. CDR1 and CDR2 (germline): SGHTA, FQGNSA. Complete variable domain (other parts from reference TRBV7-2 and TRBJ2-5): GAGVSQSPSNKVTEKGKDVELRCDPISGHTALYWYRQSLGQGLEFLIYFQGNSAPDKSGLPSDRFSAERTGGSVSTLTIQRTQQEDSAVYLCASSSFVGTQYFGPGTRLLVL.

The chain has TRBV15 and TRBJ1-6; 10 bases match TRBD1. Germline V CDR1 and CDR2: LNHNV, YYDKDF (reference sequence). The CDR3 loop spans 15 amino acids. The V segment lost 1 base and the J segment 7 bases; nucleotides outside the gene matches: 1. Here the CDR3 reads CATSRVGQGNSPLHF. CDR3 coding DNA: TGTGCCACCAGCAGAGTGGGACAGGGGAATTCACCCCTCCACTTT.

The rearrangement joins TRBV29-1 to TRBJ2-7; D may correspond to TRBD1 or TRBD2 (6 bases each). CDR1 is SQVTM, CDR2 ANQGSEA, per germline. V gave up 0 bases and J gave up 0 bases, with 18 bases separating them. This CDR3 comprises 17 residues. CDR3 residues: CSVEDRGTTTYSYEQYF. CDR3 DNA: TGCAGCGTTGAAGATCGGGGGACAACTACCTACTCCTACGAGCAGTACTTC.

The chain couples TRBV7-2 to TRBJ1-6; a weak D match, TRBD1 (6 bases). V was trimmed by 1 base and J by 6 bases, leaving 16 bases between them. Germline lookup yields CDR1 SGHTA and CDR2 FQGNSA. This CDR3 comprises 17 residues. The CDR3 loop is CASSLVGRGAVNSPLHF. Here the CDR3 DNA reads TGTGCCAGCAGCTTAGTGGGTCGGGGGGCCGTTAATTCACCCCTCCACTTT.

In this sample, this clonotype turned up many times. This chain links TRBV7-9 with TRBJ2-7; tentatively, D is TRBD1 or TRBD2 (5 bases each). V was clipped by 3 bases and J by 7 bases, with 19 bases between them. CDR3 length equals 15 residues. Germline lookup yields CDR1 SEHNR and CDR2 FQNEAQ (reference sequence). The CDR3 spells CASSFDGTATFEQYF. The CDR3 bases are TGTGCCAGCAGCTTCGACGGGACGGCTACTTTTGAGCAGTACTTC.